This TCR beta chain emerged from a study of vaccination effects on CD4 cells after COVID-19. Across the whole study: Each participant was given two doses of one vaccine (BNT162b2 or mRNA-1273).

This clone was found a few times. Its specificity is not known. General observations from the study: Among infection- and vaccine-induced clones, marked clonal contraction occurred late after vaccination. In the study, convalescent patients were few, and early post-infection timepoints were absent.

Assay: immunoSEQ multiplex PCR; the TCRdb copy retains only in-frame clones and omits some. The sample records roughly 40,000 clones, 65% to 70% being singletons. Isolating CD4+ T cells followed more than 9 days of culture. Cultures got half-medium changes with IL-2 on days 3 and 7. The sample in question was CD4+ T cells from PBMCs cultured without peptide, obtained before COVID-19 vaccination. The clonotype comes from a human donor who received a COVID-19 vaccine.

For the CDR3, the DNA is TGCGCCAGCAGCTTGGGCTCTTACACCGGGGAGCTGTTTTTT. Its protein product is CASSLGSYTGELFF. V is TRBV5-1 and J is TRBJ2-2; the D is unclear. With 0 bases removed from V and 3 bases from J, the gap between germline ends came to 6 bases. This CDR3 has 14 amino acids. The germline V gene encodes CDR1 SGHRS and CDR2 YFSETQ.